Following are 23 T cell receptor beta chains from one sample sequenced in a study of blood T cell repertoires in COVID-19. The data were produced by immunoSEQ multiplex PCR, yet TCRdb's version contains in-frame clones alone and is incomplete. This table holds fewer than 150,000 clones, roughly 80% found once. Sequencing was carried out using peripheral blood. The receptor source for this set is a man aged 70 or older with acute or convalescent COVID-19.

The chain couples TRBV5-1 to TRBJ1-4; 7 nucleotides agree with TRBD1. CDR1 is SGHRS and CDR2 is YFSETQ in the germline V gene. V dropped 1 base and J dropped 5; count of bases not matched to a gene: 11. The CDR3 has 17 residues. CDR3 region: CASSLKASLDRNEKLFF. The CDR3, as DNA: TGCGCCAGCAGCTTGAAAGCTAGCCTGGACAGGAATGAAAAACTGTTTTTT.

CDR3: CASSPYGGDREQYF. The CDR3 DNA reads as TGTGCCAGCAGCCCTTACGGGGGAGATCGGGAGCAGTACTTC. The chain carries TRBV7-9 and TRBJ2-7; maybe TRBD2 (6 bases). This CDR3 is built from 14 residues. V was cut by 5 bases and J by 7 bases, with 18 bases left in between. Germline V gene data show CDR1 as SEHNR and CDR2 as FQNEAQ (reference sequence).

Regarding this clone: Other DNA sequences within the sample encode an identical CDR3. This sequence joins TRBV5-6 and TRBJ2-7, with D unresolved. The germline V and J ends were trimmed by 0 bases and 1 base, with 5 bases remaining between them. The length of the CDR3 is 13 residues. Germline assignment: CDR1 SGHDT and CDR2 YYEEEE. Here the CDR3 reads CASSLGQSYEQYF. DNA of the CDR3: TGTGCCAGCAGCTTGGGGCAGTCCTACGAGCAGTACTTC.

The chain recombines TRBV12-3 or TRBV12-4 with TRBJ1-5, with D unresolved. V lost 7 bases and J 5 bases, leaving 12 bases between the germline ends. This CDR3 contains 13 residues. CDR3 nucleotides: TGTGCCAGCACCCCGGGGAGGGATCAGCCCCAGCATTTT. It is translated as CASTPGRDQPQHF.

In its sample, this clone was seen a few times. The V gene is TRBV3-1 (or the pseudogene TRBV3-2), the J gene TRBJ1-2; no firm D call. The CDR3 extends over 13 amino acids. Germline CDR1 is LGHDT and CDR2 is YNNKEL (reference sequence). With 4 bases removed from V and 4 bases from J, the gap between germline ends came to 10 bases. The CDR3 sequence is CASSLGETYGYTF. The CDR3 nucleotides read TGTGCCAGCAGCCTCGGGGAGACCTATGGCTACACCTTC.

On this clone itself: At one end, the junction sequence differs from germline, possibly due to a read error. The rearrangement joins TRBV10-2 to TRBJ1-5; a weak D match, TRBD1 (5 bases). Per the germline V gene, CDR1 is WSHSY and CDR2 is SAAADI. This CDR3 region has 13 residues. The CDR3 sequence: CASSGTPNQPQHF. The CDR3 DNA is TGCGCCAGCAGTGGGACACCCAATCAACCCCAGCATTTT.

The chain carries TRBV3-1 (or the pseudogene TRBV3-2) and TRBJ1-4, with a weak D call TRBD1 (6 bases). The V gene lost 0 bases and the J gene lost 7 bases, with 15 bases spanning the gap. This CDR3 is built from 16 residues. Germline CDR1 reads LGHDT; CDR2 reads YNNKEL (reference sequence). CDR3 amino acids: CASSQDPGTPVEKLFF. In DNA form, the CDR3 reads TGTGCCAGCAGCCAAGACCCCGGGACACCGGTTGAAAAACTGTTTTTT.

This clone has just a few counts. This rearrangement joins TRBV27 to TRBJ1-5; 9 nucleotides align to TRBD1. The CDR3 runs 15 residues. V shed 6 bases, J shed 6 bases, and the junction held 9 bases outside the gene matches. The germline V gene has CDR1 MNHEY and CDR2 SMNVEV (reference sequence). CDR3 amino acids: CASRGMGQGVQPQHF. The DNA of the CDR3 is TGTGCCAGCAGAGGAATGGGACAGGGAGTTCAGCCCCAGCATTTT.

This chain connects TRBV5-1 to TRBJ2-2; tentatively, D is TRBD1 (5 bases). Per the germline V gene, CDR1 is SGHRS and CDR2 is YFSETQ. Trimming left V 3 bases short and J 1 base short, with 10 bases between. This CDR3 has 15 amino acids. The CDR3 sequence: CASSSMGQNTGELFF. The CDR3, as DNA: TGCGCCAGCAGCTCGATGGGGCAGAACACCGGGGAGCTGTTTTTT.

The rearrangement uses TRBV9 and TRBJ2-1; 12 nucleotides line up with TRBD2. The CDR3 extends over 17 amino acids. CDR1 is SGDLS, CDR2 YYNGEE, per germline. With V trimmed by 4 bases and J by 0 bases, 5 bases remained unmatched. The CDR3 spells CASSPTSGRNSYNEQFF. CDR3 coding DNA: TGTGCCAGCAGCCCGACTAGCGGGAGAAACTCCTACAATGAGCAGTTCTTC.

The chain recombines TRBV6-4 with TRBJ2-7; maybe TRBD1 (6 bases). The CDR3 spans 13 residues. Per germline, CDR1 MRHNA and CDR2 SNTAGT. Trimming took off 6 bases at V and 2 bases at J, with 11 bases between the two ends. CDR3: CASRDGTPYEQYF. CDR3 DNA: TGTGCCAGCAGGGACGGGACACCCTACGAGCAGTACTTC.

The rearrangement uses TRBV7-2 and TRBJ1-1, with 7 bases identical to TRBD1. Germline CDR1 is SGHTA and CDR2 is FQGNSA. This CDR3 comprises 14 residues. V dropped 4 bases and J dropped 2; count of bases not matched to a gene: 4. The CDR3 nucleotides are TGTGCCAGCAGCTCGGGACAGTTTAACACTGAAGCTTTCTTT. It yields the protein CASSSGQFNTEAFF.

The rearrangement uses TRBV5-6 and TRBJ2-6, with 11 bases that match TRBD1. The CDR3 is 19 residues long. Trimming cost V 4 bases and J 1 base; bases outside gene matches: 10. CDR1 SGHDT and CDR2 YYEEEE come from the germline V gene. In nucleotides, the CDR3 is TGTGCCAGCAGCCCTTCAGGACAGGGGGCGCTTTCTGGGGCCAACGTCCTGACTTTC. The encoded protein is CASSPSGQGALSGANVLTF.

V and J are TRBV3-1 (or the pseudogene TRBV3-2) and TRBJ2-1; 10 bases are shared with TRBD1. V was clipped by 3 bases and J by 8 bases; unmatched bases: 7. Germline assignment: CDR1 LGHDT and CDR2 YNNKEL (reference sequence). The CDR3 spans 15 residues. The CDR3 DNA reads TGTGCCAGCAGCCAGACAGGGGGCGGGTGGGATGAGCAGTTCTTC. As protein: CASSQTGGGWDEQFF.

CDR3 sequence (DNA): TGCGCCAGCAGCCAAGTGAGCGGGAGGGGGGAGACCCAGTACTTC. Encoded protein: CASSQVSGRGETQYF. The chain is built from TRBV4-1 and TRBJ2-5; 10 positions agree with TRBD2. Germline assignment: CDR1 MGHRA and CDR2 YSYEKL. The CDR3 contains 15 residues. The V segment lost 1 base and the J segment 5 bases; nucleotides outside the gene matches: 4.

CDR3 sequence: CASSEPGALQPQHF. As DNA, the CDR3 is TGTGCCAGCAGTGAACCAGGGGCTCTTCAGCCCCAGCATTTT. V gene TRBV25-1 combines with J gene TRBJ1-5; tentatively, D is TRBD1 (6 bases). Per germline, CDR1 MGHDK and CDR2 SYGVNS. The CDR3 contains 14 residues. Trimming removed 2 bases at V and 6 bases at J, with 11 bases between.

This clone was counted only a few times. The chain has TRBV6-2 or TRBV6-3 and TRBJ1-2; D call uncertain. The ends were cut back, 0 bases at V and 7 bases at J, with 9 bases in the middle. Germline V gene lookup returns CDR1 MNHEY and CDR2 SVGEGT. The CDR3 length is 13 residues. CDR3: CASSYSMAVGYTF. The CDR3 region has the DNA TGTGCCAGCAGTTACTCGATGGCAGTTGGCTACACCTTC.

This clone was seen only once. V and J are TRBV5-1 and TRBJ1-1, with D unclear. The ends were cut back, 5 bases at V and 0 bases at J, with 8 bases in the middle. The CDR3 extends over 13 amino acids. CDR1 SGHRS and CDR2 YFSETQ come from the germline V gene. The CDR3 is CASRSALNTEAFF. The DNA for the CDR3 is TGCGCCAGCAGGAGTGCGTTGAACACTGAAGCTTTCTTT. The entire variable domain, with the rest obtained from reference TRBV5-1 and TRBJ1-1, is as follows: KAGVTQTPRYLIKTRGQQVTLSCSPISGHRSVSWYQQTPGQGLQFLFEYFSETQRNKGNFPGRFSGRQFSNSRSEMNVSTLELGDSALYLCASRSALNTEAFFGQGTRLTVV.

The genes are TRBV4-1 and TRBJ2-7; no clear D gene. This CDR3 contains 13 residues. Per the germline V gene, CDR1 is MGHRA and CDR2 is YSYEKL. Between the trimmed V and J ends, which lost 5 bases and 0 bases, there was a span of 8 bases. The CDR3 protein is CASSGQLSYEQYF. CDR3 DNA: TGCGCCAGCAGCGGGCAGCTCTCCTACGAGCAGTACTTC.

The chain joins TRBV7-6 to TRBJ2-7; TRBD1 aligns across 12 bases. The V gene's germline CDR1 is SGHVS and CDR2 FNYEAQ. There are 16 residues in the CDR3. Trimming removed 0 bases from V and 8 bases from J; junction bases left unmatched: 8. The CDR3 is CASSLAQGTGGVKQYF. In DNA, the CDR3 is TGTGCCAGCAGCTTAGCGCAAGGGACAGGGGGCGTTAAGCAGTACTTC. The whole variable domain, filled in from reference TRBV7-6 and TRBJ2-7, reads GAGVSQSPRYKVTKRGQDVALRCDPISGHVSLYWYRQALGQGPEFLTYFNYEAQQDKSGLPNDRFSAERPEGSISTLTIQRTEQRDSAMYRCASSLAQGTGGVKQYFGPGTRLTVT.

This chain connects TRBV5-1 to TRBJ2-3; D is possibly TRBD1 (6 bases). The V end was cut by 0 bases, the J end by 0 bases, with 11 bases between. CDR3 length: 16 residues. CDR1 SGHRS and CDR2 YFSETQ come from the germline V gene. CDR3 nucleotide sequence: TGCGCCAGCAGCTTGGGGACAGAGACTAGCACAGATACGCAGTATTTT. Protein product: CASSLGTETSTDTQYF.

Remarks on this clone: One end of the junction is discordant with germline, which a read error may explain. V gene TRBV12-3 or TRBV12-4 combines with J gene TRBJ2-7, with 8 bases fitting TRBD2. The CDR3 length is 12 residues. This chain's CDR3 is CASKRERYEQYF. The CDR3 DNA sequence: TGCGCCAGCAAGCGGGAGAGATACGAGCAGTACTTC.

The V call is TRBV9, the J call TRBJ1-3; the D gene is possibly TRBD1 (5 bases). Trimming cost V 5 bases and J 5 bases, with 14 bases left between them. Germline values: CDR1 SGDLS, CDR2 YYNGEE. This CDR3 has 14 amino acids. CDR3 sequence (DNA): TGTGCCAGCAGTGAAACGACAGAGAGAAACACCATATATTTT. As protein: CASSETTERNTIYF. The variable domain in full, with the rest retrieved from reference TRBV9 and TRBJ1-3, is DSGVTQTPKHLITATGQRVTLRCSPRSGDLSVYWYQQSLDQGLQFLIQYYNGEERAKGNILERFSAQQFPDLHSELNLSSLELGDSALYFCASSETTERNTIYFGEGSWLTVV.